This is a list of T cell receptor beta chains from one sample in a study of cytomegalovirus exposure and HLA in healthy donors. This table comes from immunoSEQ multiplex PCR, and its TCRdb copy is limited to in-frame clones, with some not included. Among about 70,000 clones listed, around 68% were seen once. Input material: PBMCs. These receptors came from a woman in her 30s in good health and CMV-seronegative. Both conserved end residues are part of each CDR3. Each record gives: clone size, V gene, J gene, D gene, CDR3 DNA, CDR3 protein. The D gene is left open where the match is weak. Expanded clones get a size class; other rows say once, few or many, or leave the size out.

abundance: NA; v_gene: TRBV11-3; j_gene: TRBJ2-2; d_gene: NA; CDR3nt: TGTGCCAGCAGCTTAGGGGGCCTCGACACCGGGGAGCTGTTTTTT; CDR3aa: CASSLGGLDTGELFF
abundance: NA; v_gene: TRBV5-6; j_gene: TRBJ2-3; d_gene: TRBD2; CDR3nt: TGTGCCAGCAGCTGGGGTAGCGGGGGATTCACAGATACGCAGTATTTT; CDR3aa: CASSWGSGGFTDTQYF
abundance: NA; v_gene: TRBV19; j_gene: TRBJ1-1; d_gene: TRBD1; CDR3nt: TGTGCCAGTAGTCCCCTCGGGACAGGGAAGAAGTACACTGAAGCTTTCTTT; CDR3aa: CASSPLGTGKKYTEAFF
abundance: NA; v_gene: TRBV28; j_gene: TRBJ1-5; d_gene: TRBD1; CDR3nt: TGTGCCAGCAGTTCGGGCGCCAGGGGGGGCAATCAGCCCCAGCATTTT; CDR3aa: CASSSGARGGNQPQHF
abundance: NA; v_gene: TRBV13; j_gene: TRBJ2-5; d_gene: TRBD1; CDR3nt: TGTGCCAGCAGCGGCCGGACAGGGAAAGAGACCCAGTACTTC; CDR3aa: CASSGRTGKETQYF
abundance: NA; v_gene: TRBV2; j_gene: TRBJ2-5; d_gene: TRBD2; CDR3nt: TGTGCCAGCAGTGTCAGGACTAGCGAGGGAAAGACCCAGTACTTC; CDR3aa: CASSVRTSEGKTQYF
abundance: NA; v_gene: TRBV6-4; j_gene: TRBJ2-7; d_gene: NA; CDR3nt: TGTGCCAGCCTGACGGAGCCCTACGAGCAGTACTTC; CDR3aa: CASLTEPYEQYF
abundance: NA; v_gene: TRBV4-1; j_gene: TRBJ1-5; d_gene: NA; CDR3nt: TGCGCCAGCAGCCAACCTACCGGACATAATCAGCCCCAGCATTTT; CDR3aa: CASSQPTGHNQPQHF
abundance: few; v_gene: TRBV11-2; j_gene: TRBJ2-5; d_gene: NA; CDR3nt: TGTGCCAGCAGCCTCTCACCGGGACAAGAAGAGACCCAGTACTTC; CDR3aa: CASSLSPGQEETQYF
abundance: NA; v_gene: TRBV6-5; j_gene: TRBJ2-3; d_gene: NA; CDR3nt: TGTGCCAGCAGCCCCCCCCCGGGTCGGAGAGATACGCAGTATTTT; CDR3aa: CASSPPPGRRDTQYF
abundance: NA; v_gene: TRBV5-4; j_gene: TRBJ2-7; d_gene: TRBD2; CDR3nt: TGTGCCAGCAGTATTATGCCTAGCGGCGGGGAGGAGCAGTACTTC; CDR3aa: CASSIMPSGGEEQYF
abundance: NA; v_gene: TRBV23-1; j_gene: TRBJ2-1; d_gene: NA; CDR3nt: TGCGCCAGCAGTCAATTCCGGGGAGACAATGAGCAGTTCTTC; CDR3aa: CASSQFRGDNEQFF
abundance: once; v_gene: TRBV5-1; j_gene: TRBJ1-6; d_gene: NA; CDR3nt: TGCGCCAGCAGCCTGGGACAAATCGATTCACCCCTCCACTTT; CDR3aa: CASSLGQIDSPLHF
abundance: NA; v_gene: TRBV29-1; j_gene: TRBJ1-3; d_gene: NA; CDR3nt: TGCAGCGTCTGGACAGACTCTGGAAACACCATATATTTT; CDR3aa: CSVWTDSGNTIYF
abundance: NA; v_gene: TRBV7-7; j_gene: TRBJ2-5; d_gene: TRBD2; CDR3nt: TGTGCTAGCAGCTTAGAGGGACTAGGAAGGGAGACCCAGTACTTC; CDR3aa: CASSLEGLGRETQYF
abundance: NA; v_gene: TRBV6-6; j_gene: TRBJ1-1; d_gene: NA; CDR3nt: TGTGCCAGCAGGGTCTCAGGTGAGAACACTGAAGCTTTCTTT; CDR3aa: CASRVSGENTEAFF
abundance: once; v_gene: TRBV9; j_gene: TRBJ2-5; d_gene: NA; CDR3nt: TGTGCCAGCAGCCCACTGGAGGGGACCCAGTACTTC; CDR3aa: CASSPLEGTQYF
abundance: few; v_gene: TRBV5-8; j_gene: TRBJ2-3; d_gene: NA; CDR3nt: TGTGCCAGCAGCTTCGGACAGAGCACAGATACGCAGTATTTT; CDR3aa: CASSFGQSTDTQYF
abundance: NA; v_gene: TRBV30; j_gene: TRBJ1-2; d_gene: NA; CDR3nt: TGTGCCTGGAACGGGTTCAGAGCACCCTCTGACTATGGCTACACCTTC; CDR3aa: CAWNGFRAPSDYGYTF
abundance: NA; v_gene: TRBV2; j_gene: TRBJ2-3; d_gene: NA; CDR3nt: TGTGCCAGCAATCAACTAGGGGGGGTACGCAAGTATTTT; CDR3aa: CASNQLGGVRKYF
abundance: NA; v_gene: TRBV28; j_gene: TRBJ1-3; d_gene: TRBD1; CDR3nt: TGTGCCAGCAGTTCGCGGACAGGGGGTTCTGGAAACACCATATATTTT; CDR3aa: CASSSRTGGSGNTIYF
abundance: NA; v_gene: TRBV19; j_gene: TRBJ2-3; d_gene: NA; CDR3nt: TGTGCCAGTAGTATAGAGTTTCTCACGGCAGATACGCAGTATTTT; CDR3aa: CASSIEFLTADTQYF
abundance: NA; v_gene: TRBV6-6; j_gene: TRBJ2-2; d_gene: TRBD1; CDR3nt: TGTGCCAGCAGAAGCGGACAGGGGGAGTCCGGGGAGCTGTTTTTT; CDR3aa: CASRSGQGESGELFF